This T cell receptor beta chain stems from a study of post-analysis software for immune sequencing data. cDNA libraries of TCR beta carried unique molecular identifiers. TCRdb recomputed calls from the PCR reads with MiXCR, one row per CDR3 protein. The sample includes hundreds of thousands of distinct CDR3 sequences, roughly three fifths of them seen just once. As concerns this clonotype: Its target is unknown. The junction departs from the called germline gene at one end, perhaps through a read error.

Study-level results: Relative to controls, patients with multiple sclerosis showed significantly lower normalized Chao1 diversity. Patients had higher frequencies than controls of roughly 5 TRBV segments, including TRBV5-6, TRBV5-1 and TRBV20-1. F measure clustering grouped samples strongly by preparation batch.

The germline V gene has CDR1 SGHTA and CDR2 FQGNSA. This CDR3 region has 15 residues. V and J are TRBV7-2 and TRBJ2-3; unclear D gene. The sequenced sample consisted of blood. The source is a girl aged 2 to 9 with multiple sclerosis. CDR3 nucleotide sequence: TGTGCCAGCAGCTTGGGTGCCCCCTCCACAGATACGCGGTATTTT. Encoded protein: CASSLGAPSTDTRYF.